This TCR beta chain was found in a study of T cell responses to AZD1222 COVID-19 vaccine. Study-level information: The analysis combined second doses at about 4 or about 12 weeks.

Study observations and caveats: The breadth and depth of Spike-specific TCRs increased once two AZD1222 doses had been given. The donor group comprised mostly white British people and more females; the analysis possibly underestimated clonal diversity. Spike was spanned by vaccine-associated CD4 TCRs, with dominance at 160-218 and 743-854.

V was cut by 3 bases and J by 3 bases, with 11 bases left in between. The CDR3 has 14 residues. Germline V lookup: CDR1 LNHDA, CDR2 SQIVND (reference sequence). With regard to this clone: Its antigen is still unknown.

Sequencing used immunoSEQ multiplex PCR; TCRdb keeps in-frame clones, though not all of them. The sample records roughly 120,000 clones, around 88% being singletons. The sample was peripheral blood, taken on day 0 of AZD1222 vaccination. The sequence came from an adult in good health. The chain uses TRBV19 and TRBJ2-5; the D call may be TRBD1 or TRBD2 (5 bases each). Here the CDR3 DNA reads TGTGCCAGTAGTATCAACGGGGCGAAAGAGACCCAGTACTTC. This gives the protein CASSINGAKETQYF. Filled out from reference TRBV19 and TRBJ2-5, the complete variable domain reads DGGITQSPKYLFRKEGQNVTLSCEQNLNHDAMYWYRQDPGQGLRLIYYSQIVNDFQKGDIAEGYSVSREKKESFPLTVTSAQKNPTAFYLCASSINGAKETQYFGPGTRLLVL.